The T cell receptor (beta chain) under discussion was sequenced for a study of blood T cell repertoires in COVID-19. Measured with immunoSEQ multiplex PCR; TCRdb has only the in-frame clones, and not every one. Among some 300,000 clones listed, around nine tenths were seen once. This clone was detected only a few times. The length of the CDR3 is 14 residues. V was shortened by 3 bases and J by 9 bases, with 17 bases between the two germline ends. The germline V gene encodes CDR1 GTSNPN and CDR2 SVGIG (reference sequence). The V gene is TRBV30, the J gene TRBJ1-4; D unclear. This TCR was recovered from a middle-aged woman who had recovered from COVID-19. Sequencing was performed on PBMCs or T cells enriched from blood (not recorded which). The CDR3 DNA follows: TGTGCCTGGAGCGAAGGGTACGGGGTGAAAAAACTGTTTTTT. It specifies CAWSEGYGVKKLFF.